This TCR beta chain was sequenced during a study of CD8 T cells in ankylosing spondylitis. V gave up 7 bases and J gave up 4 bases, with 11 bases separating them. Germline CDR1 reads SGHTA; CDR2 reads FQGNSA. This CDR3 comprises 13 residues. Study outcomes and limitations: Disease-linked clones reportedly concentrated significantly in matched ankylosing spondylitis synovial fluid. What appeared characteristic of ankylosing spondylitis blood was a TCR beta motif of eight highly homologous variants.

This clonotype was counted many times. Antigen specificity is unknown. Via MiXCR, TCRdb re-called the 5' RACE reads, giving one row per CDR3 protein. The sample lists approximately 25,000 distinct CDR3 sequences; roughly 7.9% were seen once. The chain joins TRBV7-2 to TRBJ1-3; perhaps TRBD1 as D (6 bases). The source of this sequence is a male donor with ankylosing spondylitis or in good health (not recorded which). Source material: blood. CDR3 in amino acids: CASKQGSGNTIYF. The CDR3 bases are TGTGCCAGCAAACAGGGCTCCGGAAACACCATATATTTT.